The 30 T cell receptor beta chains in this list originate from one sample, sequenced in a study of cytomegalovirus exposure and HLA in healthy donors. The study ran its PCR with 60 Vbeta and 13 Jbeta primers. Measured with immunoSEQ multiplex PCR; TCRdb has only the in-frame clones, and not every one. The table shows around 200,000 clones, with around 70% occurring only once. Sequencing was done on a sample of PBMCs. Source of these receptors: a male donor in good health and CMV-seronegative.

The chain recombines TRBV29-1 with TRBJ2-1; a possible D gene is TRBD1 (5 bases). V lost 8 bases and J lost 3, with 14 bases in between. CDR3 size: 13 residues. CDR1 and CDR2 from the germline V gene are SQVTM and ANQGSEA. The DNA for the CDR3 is TGCAGCTCAAGACAGACTGACTACAATGAGCAGTTCTTC. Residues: CSSRQTDYNEQFF.

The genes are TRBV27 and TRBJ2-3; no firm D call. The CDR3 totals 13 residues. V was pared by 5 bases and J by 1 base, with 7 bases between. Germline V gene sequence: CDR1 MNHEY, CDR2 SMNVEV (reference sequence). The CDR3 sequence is CASSTLGTDTQYF. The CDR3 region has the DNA TGTGCCAGCAGTACTCTCGGCACAGATACGCAGTATTTT.

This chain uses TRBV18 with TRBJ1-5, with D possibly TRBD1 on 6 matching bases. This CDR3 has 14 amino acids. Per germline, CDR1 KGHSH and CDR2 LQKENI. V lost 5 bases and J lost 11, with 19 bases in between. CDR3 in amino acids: CASSGMQGLESQHF. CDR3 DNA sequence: TGTGCCAGCTCAGGCATGCAGGGGCTAGAATCCCAGCATTTT.

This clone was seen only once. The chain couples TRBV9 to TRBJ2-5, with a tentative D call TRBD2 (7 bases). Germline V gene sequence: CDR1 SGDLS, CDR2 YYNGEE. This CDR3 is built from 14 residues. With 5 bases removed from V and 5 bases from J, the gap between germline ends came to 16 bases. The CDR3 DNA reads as TGTGCCAGCAGTGTTGGGGGGGCTGGGGAGACCCAGTACTTC. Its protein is CASSVGGAGETQYF.

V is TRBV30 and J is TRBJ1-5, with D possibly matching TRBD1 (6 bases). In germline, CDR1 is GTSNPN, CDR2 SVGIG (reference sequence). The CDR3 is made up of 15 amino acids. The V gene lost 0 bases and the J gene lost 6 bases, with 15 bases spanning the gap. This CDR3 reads CAWSVGRGKFQPQHF. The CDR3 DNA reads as TGTGCCTGGAGTGTAGGTAGGGGGAAGTTTCAGCCCCAGCATTTT.

CDR3 nucleotide sequence: TGTGCCAGCAGCATCCGGGACAGGAACTACGAGCAGTACTTC. It yields the protein CASSIRDRNYEQYF. The chain is built from TRBV28 and TRBJ2-7; the match to TRBD1 covers 8 bases. Per germline, CDR1 MDHEN and CDR2 SYDVKM. CDR3 length equals 14 residues. The ends lost 6 bases at V and 3 bases at J; junction bases unmatched: 7.

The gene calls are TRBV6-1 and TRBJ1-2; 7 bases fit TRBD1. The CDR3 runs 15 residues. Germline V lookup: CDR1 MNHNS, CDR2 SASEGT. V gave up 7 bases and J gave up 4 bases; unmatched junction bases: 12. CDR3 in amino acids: CASTQGFQLPYGYTF. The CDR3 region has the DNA TGTGCCAGCACACAGGGGTTCCAACTTCCCTATGGCTACACCTTC.

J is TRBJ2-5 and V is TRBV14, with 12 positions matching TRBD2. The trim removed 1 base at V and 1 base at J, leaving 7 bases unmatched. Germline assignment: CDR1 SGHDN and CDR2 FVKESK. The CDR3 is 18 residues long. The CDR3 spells CASSQGDLAGGIQETQYF. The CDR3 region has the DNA TGTGCCAGCAGCCAAGGAGACCTAGCGGGGGGGATCCAAGAGACCCAGTACTTC.

CDR3 sequence (DNA): TGTGCCAGCAGCTGGGACAGGGGGCCCTACGAGCAGTACTTC. Translated: CASSWDRGPYEQYF. This sequence joins TRBV5-5 and TRBJ2-7; 12 bases align to TRBD1. The CDR3 covers 14 residues. Germline V gene data show CDR1 as SGHKS and CDR2 as YYEKEE (reference sequence). The V segment lost 3 bases and the J segment 2 bases; nucleotides outside the gene matches: 0.

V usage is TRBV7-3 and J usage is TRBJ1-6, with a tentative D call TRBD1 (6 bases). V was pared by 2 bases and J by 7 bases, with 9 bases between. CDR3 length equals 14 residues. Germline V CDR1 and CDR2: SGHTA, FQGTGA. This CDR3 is CASSLRDKNSPLHF. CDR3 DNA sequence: TGTGCCAGCAGCTTACGGGACAAGAATTCACCCCTCCACTTT. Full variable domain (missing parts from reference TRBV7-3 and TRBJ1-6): GAGVSQTPSNKVTEKGKYVELRCDPISGHTALYWYRQSLGQGPEFLIYFQGTGAADDSGLPNDRFFAVRPEGSVSTLKIQRTERGDSAVYLCASSLRDKNSPLHFGNGTRLTVT.

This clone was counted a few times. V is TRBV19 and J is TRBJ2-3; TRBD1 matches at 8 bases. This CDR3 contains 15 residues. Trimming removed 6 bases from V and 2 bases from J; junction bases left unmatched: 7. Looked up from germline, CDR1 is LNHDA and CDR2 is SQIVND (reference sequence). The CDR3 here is CASRGTGPSTDTQYF. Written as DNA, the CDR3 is TGTGCCAGTAGGGGGACAGGTCCTTCCACAGATACGCAGTATTTT.

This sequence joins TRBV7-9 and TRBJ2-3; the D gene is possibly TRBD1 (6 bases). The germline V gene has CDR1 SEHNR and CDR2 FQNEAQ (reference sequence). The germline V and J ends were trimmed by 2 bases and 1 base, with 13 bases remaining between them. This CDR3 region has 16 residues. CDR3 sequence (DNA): TGTGCCAGCAGCTTAAACTCAGGGGTTCGCACAGATACGCAGTATTTT. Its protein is CASSLNSGVRTDTQYF.

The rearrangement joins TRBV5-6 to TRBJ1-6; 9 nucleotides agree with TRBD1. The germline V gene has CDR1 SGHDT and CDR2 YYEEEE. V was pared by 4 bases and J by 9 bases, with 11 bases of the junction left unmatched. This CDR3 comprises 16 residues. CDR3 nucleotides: TGTGCCAGCAGCGGGGGGACAGGGCCTTTACTTTCACCCCTCCACTTT. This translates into CASSGGTGPLLSPLHF.

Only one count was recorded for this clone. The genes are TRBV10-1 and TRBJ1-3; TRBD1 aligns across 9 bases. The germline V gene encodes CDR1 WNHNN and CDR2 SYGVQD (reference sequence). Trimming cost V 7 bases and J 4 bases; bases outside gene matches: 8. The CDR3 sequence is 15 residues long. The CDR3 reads CASKLRQGDGNTIYF. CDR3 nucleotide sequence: TGCGCCAGCAAGCTCAGACAGGGGGACGGAAACACCATATATTTT.

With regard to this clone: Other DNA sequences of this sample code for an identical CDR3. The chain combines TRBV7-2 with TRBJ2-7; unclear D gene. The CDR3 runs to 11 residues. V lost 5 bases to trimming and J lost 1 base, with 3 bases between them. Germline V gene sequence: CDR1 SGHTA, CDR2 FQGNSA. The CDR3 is CASSLSYEQYF. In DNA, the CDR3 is TGTGCCAGCAGCCTATCCTACGAGCAGTACTTC.

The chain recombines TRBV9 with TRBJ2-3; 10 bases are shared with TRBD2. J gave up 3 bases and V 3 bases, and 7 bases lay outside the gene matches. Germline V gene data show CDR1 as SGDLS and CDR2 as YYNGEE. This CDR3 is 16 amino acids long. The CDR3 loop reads CASSGASGRLTDTQYF. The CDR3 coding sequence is TGTGCCAGCAGCGGGGCTAGCGGGAGATTAACAGATACGCAGTATTTT.

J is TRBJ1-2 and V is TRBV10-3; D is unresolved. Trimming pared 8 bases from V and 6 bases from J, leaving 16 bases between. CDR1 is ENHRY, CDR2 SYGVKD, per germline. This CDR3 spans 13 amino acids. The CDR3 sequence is CAISGQPSDGYTF. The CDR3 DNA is TGTGCCATCTCTGGGCAGCCTTCCGATGGCTACACCTTC.

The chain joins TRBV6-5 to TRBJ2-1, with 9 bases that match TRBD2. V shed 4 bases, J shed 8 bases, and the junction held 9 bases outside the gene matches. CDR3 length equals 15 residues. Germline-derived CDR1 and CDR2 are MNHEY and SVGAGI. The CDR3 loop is CASSSSGLANDEQFF. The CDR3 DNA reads TGTGCCAGCAGTTCCTCGGGACTAGCTAATGATGAGCAGTTCTTC.

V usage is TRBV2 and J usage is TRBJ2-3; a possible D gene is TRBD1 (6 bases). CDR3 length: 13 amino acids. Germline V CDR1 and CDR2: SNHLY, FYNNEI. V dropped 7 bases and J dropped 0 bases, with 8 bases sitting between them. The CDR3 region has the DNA TGTGCCAGCACGACAGGTAGCACAGATACGCAGTATTTT. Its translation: CASTTGSTDTQYF.

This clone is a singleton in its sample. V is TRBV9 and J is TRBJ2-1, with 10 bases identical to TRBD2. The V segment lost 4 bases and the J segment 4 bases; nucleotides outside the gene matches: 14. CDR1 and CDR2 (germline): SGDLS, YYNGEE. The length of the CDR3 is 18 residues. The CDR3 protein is CASSPLSSGGSVYNEQFF. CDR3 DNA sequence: TGTGCCAGCAGCCCGCTATCTAGCGGGGGTTCGGTTTACAATGAGCAGTTCTTC.

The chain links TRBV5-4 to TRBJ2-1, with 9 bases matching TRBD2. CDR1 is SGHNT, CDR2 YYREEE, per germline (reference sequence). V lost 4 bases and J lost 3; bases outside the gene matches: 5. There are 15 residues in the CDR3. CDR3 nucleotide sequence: TGTGCCAGCAGCCCCAAAGCGGGGGGCTACAATGAGCAGTTCTTC. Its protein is CASSPKAGGYNEQFF.

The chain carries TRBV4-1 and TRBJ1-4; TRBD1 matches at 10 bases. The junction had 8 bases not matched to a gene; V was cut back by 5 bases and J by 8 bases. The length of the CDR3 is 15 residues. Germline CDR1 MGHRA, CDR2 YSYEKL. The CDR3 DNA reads TGCGCCAGCAGCTTACCGGACAGGGGGTCCGAAAAACTGTTTTTT. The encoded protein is CASSLPDRGSEKLFF.

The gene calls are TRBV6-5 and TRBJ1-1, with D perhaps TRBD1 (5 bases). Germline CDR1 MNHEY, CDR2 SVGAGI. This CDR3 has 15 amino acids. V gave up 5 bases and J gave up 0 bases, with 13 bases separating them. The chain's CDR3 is CASSRRQPVNTEAFF. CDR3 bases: TGTGCCAGCAGTCGTCGACAGCCTGTGAACACTGAAGCTTTCTTT.

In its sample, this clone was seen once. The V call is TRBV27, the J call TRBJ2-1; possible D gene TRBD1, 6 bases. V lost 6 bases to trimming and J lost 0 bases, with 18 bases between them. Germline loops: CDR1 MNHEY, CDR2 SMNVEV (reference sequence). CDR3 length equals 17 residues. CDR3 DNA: TGTGCCAGCAGCCCCTGGGTGCAGGGGATCTCCTACAATGAGCAGTTCTTC. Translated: CASSPWVQGISYNEQFF.

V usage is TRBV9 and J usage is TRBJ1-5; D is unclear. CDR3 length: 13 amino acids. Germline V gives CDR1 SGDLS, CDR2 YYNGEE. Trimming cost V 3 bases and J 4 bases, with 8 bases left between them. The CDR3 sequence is CASSGGPNQPQHF. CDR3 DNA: TGTGCCAGCAGCGGAGGCCCTAATCAGCCCCAGCATTTT.

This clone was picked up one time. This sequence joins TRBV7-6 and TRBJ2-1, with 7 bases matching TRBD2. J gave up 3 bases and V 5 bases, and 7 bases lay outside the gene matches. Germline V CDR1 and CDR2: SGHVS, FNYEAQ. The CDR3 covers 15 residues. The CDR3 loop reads CASSRGGTNYNEQFF. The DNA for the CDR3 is TGTGCCAGCAGCCGTGGGGGGACTAACTACAATGAGCAGTTCTTC.

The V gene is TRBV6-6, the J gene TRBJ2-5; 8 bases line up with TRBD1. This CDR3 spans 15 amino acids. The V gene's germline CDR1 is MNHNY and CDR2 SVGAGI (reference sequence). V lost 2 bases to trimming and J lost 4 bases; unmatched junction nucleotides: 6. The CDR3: CASSYPTGVGETQYF. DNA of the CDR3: TGTGCCAGCAGTTACCCGACAGGGGTTGGAGAGACCCAGTACTTC.

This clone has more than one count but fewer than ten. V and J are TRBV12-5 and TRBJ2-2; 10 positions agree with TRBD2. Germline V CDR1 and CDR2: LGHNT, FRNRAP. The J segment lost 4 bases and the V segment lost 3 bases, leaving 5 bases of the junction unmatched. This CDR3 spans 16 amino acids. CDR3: CASGLGSGRTTGELFF. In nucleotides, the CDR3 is TGTGCTAGTGGTTTAGGTAGCGGGAGGACCACCGGGGAGCTGTTTTTT.

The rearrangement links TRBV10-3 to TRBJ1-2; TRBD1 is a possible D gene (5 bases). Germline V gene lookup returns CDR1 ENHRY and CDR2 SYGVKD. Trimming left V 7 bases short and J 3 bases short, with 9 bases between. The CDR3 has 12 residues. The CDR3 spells CAINGGDYGYTF. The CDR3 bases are TGTGCCATCAACGGGGGGGACTATGGCTACACCTTC.

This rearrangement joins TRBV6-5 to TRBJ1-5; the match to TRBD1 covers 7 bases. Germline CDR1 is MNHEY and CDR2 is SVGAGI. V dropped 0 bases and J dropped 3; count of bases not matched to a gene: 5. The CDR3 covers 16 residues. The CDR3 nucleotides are TGTGCCAGCAGTTACTCCTGGGACAGTCCCAATCAGCCCCAGCATTTT. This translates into CASSYSWDSPNQPQHF.